This T cell receptor beta chain was found in a study of neurological immune-mediated disorders. The cDNA was synthesized by 5'RACE incorporating 10-nucleotide random UMIs. Over 180 million TCR-beta sequences from 15-18 subjects came from every sequencing run. Using its own MiXCR run on the 5' RACE reads, TCRdb lists one record per CDR3 protein. The data contain about 50,000 distinct CDR3 sequences, over 9% of them singletons. The CDR3 runs to 15 residues. Trimming pared 4 bases from V and 3 bases from J, leaving 16 bases between. The germline V gene has CDR1 SEHNR and CDR2 FQNEAQ (reference sequence). The study's findings and limits: The level of TCR clonal expansion was highest in patients with HTLV-1-associated myelopathy and lowest in multiple sclerosis, where it fell below the level seen in healthy controls.

This clonotype has a count of ten or more. Its antigen is unknown. The clonotype was recovered from a man between 65 and 85 years old with HTLV-1-associated myelopathy (HAM/TSP). This chain joins TRBV7-9 and TRBJ2-7; possibly TRBD1 for D (7 bases). The sequencing input was PBMCs. The CDR3 sequence: CASSSPGGIFYEQYF. The CDR3 region has the DNA TGTGCCAGCAGCTCACCAGGGGGGATTTTCTACGAGCAGTACTTC.